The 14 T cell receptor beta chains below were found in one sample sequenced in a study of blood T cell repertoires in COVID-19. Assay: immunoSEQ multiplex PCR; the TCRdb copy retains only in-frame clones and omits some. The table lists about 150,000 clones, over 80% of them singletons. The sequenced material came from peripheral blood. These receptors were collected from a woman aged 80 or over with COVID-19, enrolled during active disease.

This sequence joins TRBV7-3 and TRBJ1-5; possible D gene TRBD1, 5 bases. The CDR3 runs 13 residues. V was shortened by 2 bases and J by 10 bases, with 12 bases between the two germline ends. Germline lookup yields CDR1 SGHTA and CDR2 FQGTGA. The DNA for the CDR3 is TGTGCCAGCAGCTTATCCGCCGGGACTCCCCAGCATTTT. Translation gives CASSLSAGTPQHF.

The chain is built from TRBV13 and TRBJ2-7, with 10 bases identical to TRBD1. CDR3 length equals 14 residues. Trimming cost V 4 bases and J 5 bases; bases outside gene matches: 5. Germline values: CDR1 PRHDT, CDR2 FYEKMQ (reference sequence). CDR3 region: CASSSDRGVDEQYF. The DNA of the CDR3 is TGTGCCAGCAGCTCGGACAGGGGGGTCGACGAGCAGTACTTC. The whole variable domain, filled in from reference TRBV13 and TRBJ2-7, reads AAGVIQSPRHLIKEKRETATLKCYPIPRHDTVYWYQQGPGQDPQFLISFYEKMQSDKGSIPDRFSAQQFSDYHSELNMSSLELGDSALYFCASSSDRGVDEQYFGPGTRLTVT.

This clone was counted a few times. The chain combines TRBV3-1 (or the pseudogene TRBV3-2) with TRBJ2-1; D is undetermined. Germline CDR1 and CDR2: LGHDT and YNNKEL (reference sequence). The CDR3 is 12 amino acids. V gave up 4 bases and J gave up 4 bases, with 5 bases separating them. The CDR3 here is CASSLMYNEQFF. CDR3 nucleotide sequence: TGTGCCAGCAGCCTCATGTACAATGAGCAGTTCTTC.

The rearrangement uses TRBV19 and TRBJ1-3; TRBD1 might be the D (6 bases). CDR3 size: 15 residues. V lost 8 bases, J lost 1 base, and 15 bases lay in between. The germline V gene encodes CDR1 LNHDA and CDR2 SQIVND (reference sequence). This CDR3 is CASAVQGGSGNTIYF. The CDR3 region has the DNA TGTGCCAGTGCGGTACAGGGAGGGTCTGGAAACACCATATATTTT.

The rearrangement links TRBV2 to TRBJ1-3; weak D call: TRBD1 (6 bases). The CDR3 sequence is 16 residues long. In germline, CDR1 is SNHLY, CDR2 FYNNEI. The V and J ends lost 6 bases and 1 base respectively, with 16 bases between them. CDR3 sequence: CASRPRDTTSGNTIYF. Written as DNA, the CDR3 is TGTGCCAGCAGACCGAGGGACACGACTTCTGGAAACACCATATATTTT.

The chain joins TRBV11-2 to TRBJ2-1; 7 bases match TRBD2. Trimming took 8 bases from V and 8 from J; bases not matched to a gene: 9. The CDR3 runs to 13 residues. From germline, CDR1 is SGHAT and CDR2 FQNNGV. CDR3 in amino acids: CASRASGKHEQFF. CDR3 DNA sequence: TGTGCCAGCCGAGCCAGCGGGAAGCATGAGCAGTTCTTC.

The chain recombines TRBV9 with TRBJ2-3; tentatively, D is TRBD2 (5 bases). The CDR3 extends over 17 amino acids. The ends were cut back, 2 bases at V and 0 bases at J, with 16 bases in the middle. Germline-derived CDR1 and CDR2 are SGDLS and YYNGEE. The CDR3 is CASSVGGSIPSTDTQYF. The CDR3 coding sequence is TGTGCCAGCAGCGTCGGCGGGTCCATACCTAGCACAGATACGCAGTATTTT.

In nucleotides, the CDR3 is TGCGCCAGCAGCCAAGATCCCCGGGTGGAGATCTATGGCTACACCTTC. It encodes CASSQDPRVEIYGYTF. The chain has TRBV4-1 and TRBJ1-2, with unresolved D. CDR3 length: 16 amino acids. Germline assignment: CDR1 MGHRA and CDR2 YSYEKL. V dropped 0 bases and J dropped 4 bases, with 15 bases sitting between them.

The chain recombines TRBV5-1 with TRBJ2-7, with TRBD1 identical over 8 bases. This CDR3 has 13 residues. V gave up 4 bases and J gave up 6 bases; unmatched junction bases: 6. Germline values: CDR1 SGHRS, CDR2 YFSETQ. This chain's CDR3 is CASSPGTGPEQYF. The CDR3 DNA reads TGCGCCAGCAGCCCCGGGACAGGCCCCGAGCAGTACTTC. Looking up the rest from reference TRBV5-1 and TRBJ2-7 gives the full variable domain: KAGVTQTPRYLIKTRGQQVTLSCSPISGHRSVSWYQQTPGQGLQFLFEYFSETQRNKGNFPGRFSGRQFSNSRSEMNVSTLELGDSALYLCASSPGTGPEQYFGPGTRLTVT.

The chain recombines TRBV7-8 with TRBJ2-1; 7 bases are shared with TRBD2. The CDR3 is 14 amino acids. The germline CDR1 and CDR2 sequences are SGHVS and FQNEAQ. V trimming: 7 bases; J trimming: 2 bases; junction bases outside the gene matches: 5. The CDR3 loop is CASKARGAYNEQFF. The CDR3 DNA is TGTGCCAGCAAGGCACGGGGGGCCTACAATGAGCAGTTCTTC.

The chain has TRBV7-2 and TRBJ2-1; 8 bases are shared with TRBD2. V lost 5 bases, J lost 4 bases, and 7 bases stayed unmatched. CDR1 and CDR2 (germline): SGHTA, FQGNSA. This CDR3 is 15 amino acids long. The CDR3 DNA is TGTGCCAGCAGCCGGCGAAGCGGGAGATACAATGAGCAGTTCTTC. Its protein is CASSRRSGRYNEQFF.

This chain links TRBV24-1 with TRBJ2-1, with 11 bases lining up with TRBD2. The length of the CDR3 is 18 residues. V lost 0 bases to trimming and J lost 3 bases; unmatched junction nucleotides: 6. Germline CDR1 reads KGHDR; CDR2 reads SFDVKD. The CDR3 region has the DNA TGTGCCACCAGTGATTTGCGAACGGGACTAGCGGACTACAATGAGCAGTTCTTC. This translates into CATSDLRTGLADYNEQFF.

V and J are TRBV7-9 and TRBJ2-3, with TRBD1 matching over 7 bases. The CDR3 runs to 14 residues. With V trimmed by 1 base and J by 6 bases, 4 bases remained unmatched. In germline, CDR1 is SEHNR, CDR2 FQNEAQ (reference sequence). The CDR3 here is CASSLEQGLDTQYF. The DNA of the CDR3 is TGTGCCAGCAGCTTAGAACAGGGGCTGGATACGCAGTATTTT. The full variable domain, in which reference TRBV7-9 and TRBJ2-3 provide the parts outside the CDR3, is DTGVSQNPRHKITKRGQNVTFRCDPISEHNRLYWYRQTLGQGPEFLTYFQNEAQLEKSRLLSDRFSAERPKGSFSTLEIQRTEQGDSAMYLCASSLEQGLDTQYFGPGTRLTVL.

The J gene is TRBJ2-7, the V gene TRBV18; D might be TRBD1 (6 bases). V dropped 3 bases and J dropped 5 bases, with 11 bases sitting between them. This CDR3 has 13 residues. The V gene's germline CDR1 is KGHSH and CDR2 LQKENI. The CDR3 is CASSPLQGDEQYF. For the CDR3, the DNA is TGTGCCAGCTCACCTTTACAGGGCGACGAGCAGTACTTC. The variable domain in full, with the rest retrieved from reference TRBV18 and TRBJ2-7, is NAGVMQNPRHLVRRRGQEARLRCSPMKGHSHVYWYRQLPEEGLKFMVYLQKENIIDESGMPKERFSAEFPKEGPSILRIQQVVRGDSAAYFCASSPLQGDEQYFGPGTRLTVT.